This TCR beta chain emerged from a study of neurological immune-mediated disorders. Findings and limits, study-wide: HTLV-1-associated myelopathy ranked highest for TCR clonal expansion and multiple sclerosis lowest, beneath healthy controls.

Trimming pared 2 bases from V and 7 bases from J, leaving 12 bases between. In germline, CDR1 is MNHEY, CDR2 SMNVEV (reference sequence). The CDR3 covers 14 residues. In the case of this clonotype: Its antigen is undetermined.

TCRdb ran MiXCR on the 5' RACE reads and lists one entry per CDR3 protein. This table has some 76,000 distinct CDR3 sequences, more than 3% appearing once. This rearrangement joins TRBV27 to TRBJ1-5; perhaps TRBD1 as D (6 bases). This sequence was found in a woman aged 50 to 60 with multiple sclerosis. Sequencing was performed on PBMCs. The CDR3 DNA is TGTGCCAGCAGTTTAAAGGGGACAAGCCAGCCCCAGCATTTT. This translates into CASSLKGTSQPQHF.